These 15 T cell receptor beta chains originate from one sample sequenced in a study of blood T cell repertoires in COVID-19. The protocol was immunoSEQ multiplex PCR, while the TCRdb copy is restricted to in-frame clones and leaves out a portion. The profile shows 200,000 to 250,000 clones, around three quarters of them singletons. Sample: peripheral blood. These receptor sequences come from a woman aged 70-85 years with acute or convalescent COVID-19.

The chain employs TRBV13 and TRBJ2-1; TRBD2 matches at 13 bases. The CDR3 is 17 residues long. J was trimmed by 1 base and V by 4 bases; bases with no gene match: 4. Germline CDR1 and CDR2: PRHDT and FYEKMQ (reference sequence). The CDR3 here is CASSSGLAGASYNEQFF. CDR3 nucleotides: TGTGCCAGCAGCTCCGGACTAGCGGGAGCATCCTACAATGAGCAGTTCTTC.

The chain carries TRBV10-1 and TRBJ2-3; 8 bases match TRBD2. CDR1 is WNHNN and CDR2 is SYGVQD in the germline V gene (reference sequence). The CDR3 consists of 16 residues. With V trimmed by 0 bases and J by 4 bases, 6 bases remained unmatched. CDR3 loop: CASSESGGAEADTQYF. The DNA of the CDR3 is TGCGCCAGCAGTGAGTCCGGGGGGGCTGAGGCAGATACGCAGTATTTT.

DNA of the CDR3: TGTGCCAGCAGTTTCCCCAATAACTATGGCTACACCTTC. Translated, it gives CASSFPNNYGYTF. The chain recombines TRBV12-3 or TRBV12-4 with TRBJ1-2, with D uncertain. Trimming pared 3 bases from V and 1 base from J, leaving 6 bases between. The CDR3 contains 13 residues.

This clone occurred once. This rearrangement joins TRBV20-1 to TRBJ2-7; 7 bases line up with TRBD2. The CDR3 has 15 amino acids. Germline V gene sequence: CDR1 DFQATT, CDR2 SNEGSKA (reference sequence). V lost 3 bases, J lost 3 bases, and 11 bases stayed unmatched. DNA of the CDR3: TGCAGTGCTAGTCTGGCGGGAGCTTGGCGCTACGAGCAGTACTTC. This sequence encodes CSASLAGAWRYEQYF.

The chain joins TRBV3-1 (or the pseudogene TRBV3-2) to TRBJ2-4; the match to TRBD1 covers 7 bases. Germline loops: CDR1 LGHDT, CDR2 YNNKEL (reference sequence). V gave up 4 bases and J gave up 7 bases; unmatched junction bases: 7. This CDR3 has 14 amino acids. CDR3 in DNA: TGTGCCAGCAGCCTCCGGGACAGAGGGAACATTCAGTACTTC. This sequence encodes CASSLRDRGNIQYF.

This chain joins TRBV7-2 and TRBJ2-7; 11 nucleotides match TRBD2. There are 15 residues in the CDR3. Germline V gene data show CDR1 as SGHTA and CDR2 as FQGNSA. The trim removed 4 bases at V and 3 bases at J, leaving 5 bases unmatched. CDR3 residues: CASSSGLAEGYEQYF. DNA for the CDR3: TGTGCCAGCAGCTCGGGACTAGCGGAGGGCTACGAGCAGTACTTC.

The CDR3 region is CASTTPAGTYEQYF. The DNA of the CDR3 is TGTGCCAGCACCACCCCCGCGGGTACCTACGAGCAGTACTTC. The genes are TRBV28 and TRBJ2-7, with D possibly TRBD2 on 5 matching bases. The V end was cut by 7 bases, the J end by 2 bases, with 15 bases between. Per the germline V gene, CDR1 is MDHEN and CDR2 is SYDVKM. CDR3 length: 14 amino acids.

This clone was seen a few times. The chain couples TRBV5-1 to TRBJ2-7, with 9 bases fitting TRBD1. With V trimmed by 4 bases and J by 0 bases, 5 bases remained unmatched. Germline V CDR1 and CDR2: SGHRS, YFSETQ. The CDR3 extends over 15 amino acids. The CDR3 nucleotides are TGCGCCAGCAGCACCGGACAGGGGTACTCCTACGAGCAGTACTTC. Protein product: CASSTGQGYSYEQYF. Combining the CDR3 with reference TRBV5-1 and TRBJ2-7 gives the whole variable domain KAGVTQTPRYLIKTRGQQVTLSCSPISGHRSVSWYQQTPGQGLQFLFEYFSETQRNKGNFPGRFSGRQFSNSRSEMNVSTLELGDSALYLCASSTGQGYSYEQYFGPGTRLTVT.

This clone appeared once. The CDR3 DNA is TGTGCCAGCAGTTTTTCAGGGCTTAATCAGCCCCAGCATTTT. This gives the protein CASSFSGLNQPQHF. The chain employs TRBV27 and TRBJ1-5, with D perhaps matching TRBD1 (5 bases). The V end lost 3 bases, the J end lost 4 bases, and 10 bases lay between the germline ends. The CDR3 totals 14 residues. Per germline, CDR1 MNHEY and CDR2 SMNVEV (reference sequence).

This chain joins TRBV29-1 and TRBJ2-5; D perhaps matches TRBD1 (5 bases). Germline-derived CDR1 and CDR2 are SQVTM and ANQGSEA. The CDR3 covers 14 residues. Trimming removed 7 bases from V and 0 bases from J, with 15 bases in between. In DNA form, the CDR3 reads TGCAGCGCCCCCAGGGTCGGGTACCAAGAGACCCAGTACTTC. Translating gives CSAPRVGYQETQYF.

V gene TRBV29-1 combines with J gene TRBJ2-3, with TRBD2 identical over 8 bases. CDR1 and CDR2 from the germline V gene are SQVTM and ANQGSEA. The junction had 6 bases not matched to a gene; V was cut back by 6 bases and J by 4 bases. The CDR3 is 13 residues long. The CDR3 sequence is CSVLAGSADTQYF. CDR3 DNA sequence: TGCAGCGTCTTAGCGGGAAGTGCAGATACGCAGTATTTT.

The gene calls are TRBV5-6 and TRBJ1-1, with TRBD1 as a possible D gene (6 bases). Germline CDR1 SGHDT, CDR2 YYEEEE. This CDR3 contains 12 residues. Trimming removed 0 bases at V and 9 bases at J, with 9 bases between. The CDR3 loop is CASSLVTGQAFF. In DNA form, the CDR3 reads TGTGCCAGCAGCTTGGTAACAGGGCAAGCTTTCTTT. Filled out from reference TRBV5-6 and TRBJ1-1, the complete variable domain reads DAGVTQSPTHLIKTRGQQVTLRCSPKSGHDTVSWYQQALGQGPQFIFQYYEEEERQRGNFPDRFSGHQFPNYSSELNVNALLLGDSALYLCASSLVTGQAFFGQGTRLTVV.

The chain couples TRBV4-2 to TRBJ2-3; D unclear. Trimming stripped 0 bases from V and 1 base from J, with 14 bases between. The CDR3 spans 17 residues. The V gene's germline CDR1 is LGHNA and CDR2 YNFKEQ. In nucleotides, the CDR3 is TGTGCCAGCAGCCAAGAACGTTTCGGAGAGGGCACAGATACGCAGTATTTT. As protein: CASSQERFGEGTDTQYF.

This chain connects TRBV19 to TRBJ2-4, with D perhaps matching TRBD2 (5 bases). V was pared by 3 bases and J by 3 bases, with 21 bases between. This CDR3 comprises 18 residues. Germline CDR1 and CDR2: LNHDA and SQIVND (reference sequence). The CDR3 coding sequence is TGTGCCAGTAGTATTTCCAGCGCGAGGGATTATGACAAAAACATTCAGTACTTC. Its translation is CASSISSARDYDKNIQYF.

The chain carries TRBV7-9 and TRBJ2-1; TRBD2 aligns across 9 bases. The CDR3 sequence is 16 residues long. Germline V CDR1 and CDR2: SEHNR, FQNEAQ (reference sequence). V shed 5 bases, J shed 1 base, and the junction held 6 bases outside the gene matches. Here the CDR3 reads CASSNPAGGSYNEQFF. In DNA, the CDR3 is TGTGCCAGCAGCAACCCGGCGGGGGGGTCCTACAATGAGCAGTTCTTC.